This T cell receptor beta chain stems from a study of blood T cell repertoires in COVID-19. Study context: COVID-19 samples from acute and convalescent phases originated in the United States, Italy and Spain.

This clone was recorded only once. J lost 6 bases, V lost 4 bases, and 6 bases had no gene match. CDR1 is MNHEY, CDR2 SMNVEV, per germline (reference sequence). The CDR3 sequence is 16 residues long. Source study methods: Reference gene primer amplification in the assay estimated nucleated cell counts. Method: immunoSEQ multiplex PCR; TCRdb's copy keeps in-frame clones and lacks some. Clone size and the V and J calls come from that table; the DNA yielded D and trimming. The profile covers hundreds of thousands of clones, with 87% appearing a single time and 3% taken by the ten largest. The source of this sequence is a man aged 18 to 30 with active or convalescent COVID-19. This chain links TRBV27 with TRBJ2-2; 12 nucleotides agree with TRBD2. Sequencing was performed on peripheral blood. The CDR3 sequence is CASSYILAGGPGELFF. CDR3 nucleotide sequence: TGTGCCAGCAGTTATATACTAGCGGGAGGTCCCGGGGAGCTGTTTTTT.